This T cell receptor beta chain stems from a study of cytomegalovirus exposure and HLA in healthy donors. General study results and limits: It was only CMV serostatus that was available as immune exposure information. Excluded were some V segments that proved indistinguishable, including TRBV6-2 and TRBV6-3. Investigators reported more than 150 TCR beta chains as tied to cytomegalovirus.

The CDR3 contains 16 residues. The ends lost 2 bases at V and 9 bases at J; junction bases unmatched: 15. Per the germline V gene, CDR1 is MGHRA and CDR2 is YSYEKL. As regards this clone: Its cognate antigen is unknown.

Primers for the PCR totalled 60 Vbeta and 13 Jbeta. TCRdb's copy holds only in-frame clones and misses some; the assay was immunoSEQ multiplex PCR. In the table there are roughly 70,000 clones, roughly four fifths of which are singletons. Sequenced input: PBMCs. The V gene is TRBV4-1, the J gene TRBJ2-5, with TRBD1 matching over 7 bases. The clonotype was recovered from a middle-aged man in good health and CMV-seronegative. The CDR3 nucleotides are TGCGCCAGCAGCCAACTCGCTGGACAGGATACAAGTCCCCAGTACTTC. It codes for CASSQLAGQDTSPQYF.